The clone carrying this TCR beta chain has just a few counts. The data belong to a study of blood T cell repertoires in COVID-19. Across the whole study: Whether acute or convalescent, the COVID-19 samples came from the United States, Italy and Spain. The analysed material was cDNA or gDNA that came from T cells, B-cell-depleted T cells, or PBMCs.

V shed 0 bases and J 3 bases; nucleotides not matched to a gene: 7. Germline V CDR1 and CDR2: WNHNN, SYGVQD (reference sequence). The CDR3 spans 17 residues. In the source study's methods: Estimation of nucleated cell counts relied on the amplification of reference gene primers. Assay used: immunoSEQ multiplex PCR; TCRdb lists only in-frame clones, some missing. D and trimming come from the DNA, and the V and J calls and clone size come from that table. The data show 88,000 or so clones, roughly 90% seen once. The receptor was isolated from a man in his 60s with acute or convalescent COVID-19. Sample: peripheral blood. J is TRBJ2-1 and V is TRBV10-1; 8 bases align to TRBD2. As DNA, the CDR3 is TGCGCCAGCAGTGAGTCGATAAATGCGGGAGGCTACAATGAGCAGTTCTTC. Translated, it gives CASSESINAGGYNEQFF.